Listed below are T cell receptor beta chains from one sample, sequenced in a study of PD-1 blockade in classical Hodgkin lymphoma. This table comes from immunoSEQ multiplex PCR, and its TCRdb copy is limited to in-frame clones, with some not included. The sample lists about 110,000 clones; 89% were seen once. Sequencing used peripheral blood mononuclear cells (PBMCs), obtained before the second cycle of nivolumab. These receptor sequences come from a human donor with classical Hodgkin lymphoma. Each CDR3 is given with its conserved first and last residue. A D gene is named only where the DNA matches it firmly. Part of the rows lack a size; the others show once, few, many or a class for expanded clones.

J gene: TRBJ2-1; clone size: NA; V gene: TRBV9; D gene: TRBD2; CDR3 protein: CASSSGTNPINEQFF; CDR3 DNA: TGTGCCAGCAGCTCCGGGACTAACCCCATCAATGAGCAGTTCTTC
J gene: TRBJ1-1; clone size: few; V gene: TRBV19; D gene: NA; CDR3 protein: CASSLRDGRSEAFF; CDR3 DNA: TGTGCCAGTAGTTTACGGGACGGAAGATCTGAAGCTTTCTTT
J gene: TRBJ2-2; clone size: NA; V gene: TRBV6-6; D gene: NA; CDR3 protein: CASTNGWELTGELFF; CDR3 DNA: TGTGCCAGCACTAACGGGTGGGAGCTCACCGGGGAGCTGTTTTTT
J gene: TRBJ2-7; clone size: NA; V gene: TRBV29-1; D gene: NA; CDR3 protein: CSVDSGGGTEQYF; CDR3 DNA: TGCAGCGTTGATTCAGGAGGGGGGACGGAGCAGTACTTC
J gene: TRBJ2-5; clone size: NA; V gene: TRBV2; D gene: NA; CDR3 protein: CASSVDRSGAQYF; CDR3 DNA: TGTGCCAGCAGTGTCGATCGTTCAGGGGCCCAGTACTTC
J gene: TRBJ1-2; clone size: NA; V gene: TRBV27; D gene: TRBD1; CDR3 protein: CASSPTGAFGYTF; CDR3 DNA: TGTGCCAGCAGTCCTACAGGGGCCTTTGGCTACACCTTC
J gene: TRBJ1-3; clone size: few; V gene: TRBV7-9; D gene: NA; CDR3 protein: CASSFRGASGNTIYF; CDR3 DNA: TGTGCCAGCAGCTTTCGGGGGGCGTCTGGAAACACCATATATTTT
J gene: TRBJ2-3; clone size: NA; V gene: TRBV5-6; D gene: TRBD1; CDR3 protein: CASSLEGTGRADTQYF; CDR3 DNA: TGTGCCAGCAGCTTGGAGGGGACAGGGAGGGCAGATACGCAGTATTTT
J gene: TRBJ1-5; clone size: NA; V gene: TRBV2; D gene: TRBD1; CDR3 protein: CASRRWTGGVGWDQPQHF; CDR3 DNA: TGTGCCAGCAGGAGGTGGACAGGGGGCGTCGGGTGGGATCAGCCCCAGCATTTT
J gene: TRBJ1-4; clone size: NA; V gene: TRBV7-2; D gene: NA; CDR3 protein: CASSPVSGPNEKLFF; CDR3 DNA: TGTGCCAGCAGCCCCGTATCAGGGCCTAATGAAAAACTGTTTTTT
J gene: TRBJ1-3; clone size: NA; V gene: TRBV19; D gene: NA; CDR3 protein: CASSSRNGNTIYF; CDR3 DNA: TGTGCCAGTAGTAGCCGAAATGGAAACACCATATATTTT
J gene: TRBJ2-7; clone size: NA; V gene: TRBV18; D gene: TRBD1; CDR3 protein: CASSPTVDRGGYEQYF; CDR3 DNA: TGTGCCAGCTCACCGACCGTGGACAGGGGCGGCTACGAGCAGTACTTC
J gene: TRBJ2-1; clone size: NA; V gene: TRBV19; D gene: NA; CDR3 protein: CASSARGNEQFF; CDR3 DNA: TGTGCCAGTAGTGCCAGGGGCAATGAGCAGTTCTTC
J gene: TRBJ2-7; clone size: NA; V gene: TRBV7-9; D gene: TRBD2; CDR3 protein: CASSGGRSGMHEQYF; CDR3 DNA: TGTGCCAGCAGCGGCGGGAGGTCGGGGATGCACGAGCAGTACTTC
J gene: TRBJ1-4; clone size: once; V gene: TRBV13; D gene: NA; CDR3 protein: CASSFQTDEKLFF; CDR3 DNA: TGTGCCAGCAGCTTTCAGACTGATGAAAAACTGTTTTTT
J gene: TRBJ1-2; clone size: NA; V gene: TRBV6-1; D gene: NA; CDR3 protein: CASRLLGLGYGYTF; CDR3 DNA: TGTGCCAGCCGGCTTTTGGGGCTTGGCTATGGCTACACCTTC
J gene: TRBJ2-7; clone size: NA; V gene: TRBV7-2; D gene: NA; CDR3 protein: CASSIGGYEQYF; CDR3 DNA: TGTGCCAGCAGCATAGGCGGGTACGAGCAGTACTTC
J gene: TRBJ2-6; clone size: NA; V gene: TRBV5-1; D gene: TRBD1; CDR3 protein: CASSSGTGSGANVLTF; CDR3 DNA: TGCGCCAGCAGCTCCGGGACAGGGTCCGGGGCCAACGTCCTGACTTTC
J gene: TRBJ2-7; clone size: NA; V gene: TRBV5-4; D gene: NA; CDR3 protein: CASSLEVHYEQYF; CDR3 DNA: TGTGCCAGCAGCTTGGAGGTACATTACGAGCAGTACTTC
J gene: TRBJ2-1; clone size: NA; V gene: TRBV11-2; D gene: NA; CDR3 protein: CASRRLGGGNEQFF; CDR3 DNA: TGTGCCAGCCGACGACTGGGAGGTGGTAATGAGCAGTTCTTC
J gene: TRBJ1-1; clone size: NA; V gene: TRBV19; D gene: NA; CDR3 protein: CASSAGLRNLNTEAFF; CDR3 DNA: TGTGCCAGTAGTGCCGGGCTTCGAAACCTGAACACTGAAGCTTTCTTT
J gene: TRBJ2-1; clone size: NA; V gene: TRBV7-7; D gene: NA; CDR3 protein: CATNPPDRWGDEQFF; CDR3 DNA: TGTGCTACCAACCCCCCGGACCGGTGGGGGGATGAGCAGTTCTTC
J gene: TRBJ2-7; clone size: NA; V gene: TRBV6-1; D gene: NA; CDR3 protein: CASSEAGRPSYEQYF; CDR3 DNA: TGTGCCAGCAGTGAAGCAGGGCGGCCGTCCTACGAGCAGTACTTC
J gene: TRBJ1-1; clone size: NA; V gene: TRBV10-1; D gene: NA; CDR3 protein: CASSESLGRDTEAFF; CDR3 DNA: TGCGCCAGCAGTGAGTCGTTGGGCAGGGACACTGAAGCTTTCTTT
J gene: TRBJ1-2; clone size: NA; V gene: TRBV4-3; D gene: NA; CDR3 protein: CASSQEGQFYGYTF; CDR3 DNA: TGCGCCAGCAGCCAAGAAGGGCAGTTCTATGGCTACACCTTC
J gene: TRBJ2-7; clone size: NA; V gene: TRBV6-5; D gene: NA; CDR3 protein: CASRLTEVSYEQYF; CDR3 DNA: TGTGCCAGCAGATTGACCGAAGTCTCCTACGAGCAGTACTTC
J gene: TRBJ2-7; clone size: NA; V gene: TRBV7-9; D gene: NA; CDR3 protein: CASSFLRFDTEYEQYF; CDR3 DNA: TGTGCCAGCAGCTTCCTTAGATTTGACACTGAGTACGAGCAGTACTTC
J gene: TRBJ1-4; clone size: NA; V gene: TRBV28; D gene: NA; CDR3 protein: CASTSDRKLFF; CDR3 DNA: TGTGCCAGCACCTCTGACAGAAAACTGTTTTTT
J gene: TRBJ2-5; clone size: once; V gene: TRBV4-2; D gene: NA; CDR3 protein: CASSHSFTGPRYQETQYF; CDR3 DNA: TGTGCCAGCAGCCACTCATTTACAGGGCCCAGGTACCAAGAGACCCAGTACTTC
J gene: TRBJ1-5; clone size: NA; V gene: TRBV4-2; D gene: NA; CDR3 protein: CASIRTYGSNQPQHF; CDR3 DNA: TGTGCCAGCATTCGGACGTACGGTAGCAATCAGCCCCAGCATTTT
J gene: TRBJ2-1; clone size: once; V gene: TRBV2; D gene: TRBD1; CDR3 protein: CASSDAPGQGPVNPRTAYNEQFF; CDR3 DNA: TGTGCCAGCAGTGACGCCCCGGGACAGGGACCGGTAAATCCCCGAACCGCCTACAATGAGCAGTTCTTC
J gene: TRBJ2-3; clone size: NA; V gene: TRBV14; D gene: TRBD2; CDR3 protein: CASSQVAGVGTQYF; CDR3 DNA: TGTGCCAGCAGCCAAGTGGCGGGAGTCGGTACGCAGTATTTT
J gene: TRBJ2-2; clone size: NA; V gene: TRBV12-5; D gene: TRBD1; CDR3 protein: CASGSLYRGAGELFF; CDR3 DNA: TGTGCTAGTGGTTCCCTTTACAGGGGTGCCGGGGAGCTGTTTTTT
J gene: TRBJ2-3; clone size: NA; V gene: TRBV5-1; D gene: TRBD1; CDR3 protein: CASSLGRGPTDTQYF; CDR3 DNA: TGCGCCAGCAGCTTGGGAAGGGGGCCCACAGATACGCAGTATTTT
J gene: TRBJ1-3; clone size: NA; V gene: TRBV10-1; D gene: NA; CDR3 protein: CASSPGHYSGNTIYF; CDR3 DNA: TGCGCCAGCAGCCCGGGCCACTACTCTGGAAACACCATATATTTT
J gene: TRBJ2-7; clone size: NA; V gene: TRBV14; D gene: TRBD1; CDR3 protein: CASSQRQGPTYEQYF; CDR3 DNA: TGTGCCAGCAGCCAGCGACAGGGACCCACCTACGAGCAGTACTTC
J gene: TRBJ2-2; clone size: few; V gene: TRBV14; D gene: NA; CDR3 protein: CASSQVPGNTGELFF; CDR3 DNA: TGTGCCAGCAGCCAAGTCCCCGGAAACACCGGGGAGCTGTTTTTT
J gene: TRBJ1-2; clone size: NA; V gene: TRBV4-3; D gene: NA; CDR3 protein: CASSQELSPVYGVYTF; CDR3 DNA: TGCGCCAGCAGCCAAGAATTATCTCCGGTCTATGGGGTCTACACCTTC
J gene: TRBJ2-3; clone size: NA; V gene: TRBV5-4; D gene: NA; CDR3 protein: CASSLKGGGDTQYF; CDR3 DNA: TGTGCCAGCAGCTTGAAAGGAGGGGGCGATACGCAGTATTTT
J gene: TRBJ1-3; clone size: NA; V gene: TRBV4-1; D gene: NA; CDR3 protein: CASSQESRGGGNTIYF; CDR3 DNA: TGCGCCAGCAGCCAAGAGTCCAGGGGAGGTGGAAACACCATATATTTT
J gene: TRBJ2-3; clone size: NA; V gene: TRBV29-1; D gene: NA; CDR3 protein: CSVDGVRKSTDTQYF; CDR3 DNA: TGCAGCGTTGACGGCGTCCGAAAAAGCACAGATACGCAGTATTTT
J gene: TRBJ2-7; clone size: NA; V gene: TRBV14; D gene: TRBD2; CDR3 protein: CASSPGEGPPYEQYF; CDR3 DNA: TGTGCCAGCAGCCCCGGGGAGGGCCCCCCCTACGAGCAGTACTTC
J gene: TRBJ2-1; clone size: NA; V gene: TRBV29-1; D gene: TRBD2; CDR3 protein: CSVSGRAVNEQFF; CDR3 DNA: TGCAGCGTTAGCGGGAGGGCCGTGAATGAGCAGTTCTTC
J gene: TRBJ2-5; clone size: NA; V gene: TRBV10-1; D gene: NA; CDR3 protein: CASSRQIEETQYF; CDR3 DNA: TGCGCCAGCAGTCGACAGATTGAAGAGACCCAGTACTTC
J gene: TRBJ2-2; clone size: NA; V gene: TRBV6-5; D gene: NA; CDR3 protein: CASSYFPDANTGELFF; CDR3 DNA: TGTGCCAGCAGTTACTTTCCCGACGCGAACACCGGGGAGCTGTTTTTT
J gene: TRBJ1-4; clone size: NA; V gene: TRBV19; D gene: NA; CDR3 protein: CASSGPGVEKLFF; CDR3 DNA: TGTGCCAGTAGTGGCCCGGGGGTTGAAAAACTGTTTTTT
J gene: TRBJ1-3; clone size: NA; V gene: TRBV5-1; D gene: NA; CDR3 protein: CASSLPGDSGNTIYF; CDR3 DNA: TGCGCCAGCAGCTTGCCAGGGGACTCTGGAAACACCATATATTTT
J gene: TRBJ1-4; clone size: NA; V gene: TRBV4-1; D gene: NA; CDR3 protein: CASSHSQARGYGKLFF; CDR3 DNA: TGCGCCAGCAGCCATAGTCAGGCTCGGGGGTACGGAAAACTGTTTTTT
J gene: TRBJ2-2; clone size: NA; V gene: TRBV30; D gene: NA; CDR3 protein: CAWSVNTGELFF; CDR3 DNA: TGTGCCTGGAGTGTTAACACCGGGGAGCTGTTTTTT